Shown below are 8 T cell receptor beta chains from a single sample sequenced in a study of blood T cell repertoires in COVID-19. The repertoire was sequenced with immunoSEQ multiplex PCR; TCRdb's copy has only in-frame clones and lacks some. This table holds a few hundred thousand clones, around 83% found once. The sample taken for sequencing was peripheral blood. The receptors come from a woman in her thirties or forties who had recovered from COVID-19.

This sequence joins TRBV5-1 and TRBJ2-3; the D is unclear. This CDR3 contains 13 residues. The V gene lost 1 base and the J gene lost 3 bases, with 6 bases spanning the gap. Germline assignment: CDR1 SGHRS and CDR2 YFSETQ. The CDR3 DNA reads TGCGCCAGCAGCTTGCTCGGGACAGATACGCAGTATTTT. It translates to CASSLLGTDTQYF.

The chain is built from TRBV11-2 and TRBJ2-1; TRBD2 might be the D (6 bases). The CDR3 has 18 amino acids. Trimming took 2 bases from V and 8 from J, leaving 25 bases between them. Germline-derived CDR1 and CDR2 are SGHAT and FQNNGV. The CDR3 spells CASSLTRQGAIWGDEQFF. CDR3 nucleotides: TGTGCCAGCAGCTTAACGCGGCAGGGCGCCATATGGGGGGATGAGCAGTTCTTC.

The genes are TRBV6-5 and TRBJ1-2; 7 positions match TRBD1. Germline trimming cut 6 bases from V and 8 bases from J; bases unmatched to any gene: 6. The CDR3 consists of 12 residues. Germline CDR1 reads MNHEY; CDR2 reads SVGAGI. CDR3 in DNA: TGTGCCAGCAGCCGAGGGGGCCTGGGCTACACCTTC. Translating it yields CASSRGGLGYTF.

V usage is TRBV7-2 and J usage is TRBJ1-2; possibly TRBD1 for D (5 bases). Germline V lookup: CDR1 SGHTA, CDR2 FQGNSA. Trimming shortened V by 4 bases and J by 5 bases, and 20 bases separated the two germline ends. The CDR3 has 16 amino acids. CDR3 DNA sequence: TGTGCCAGCAGCTACGACGGTGGGGGGTTGGGGTATGGCTACACCTTC. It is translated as CASSYDGGGLGYGYTF.

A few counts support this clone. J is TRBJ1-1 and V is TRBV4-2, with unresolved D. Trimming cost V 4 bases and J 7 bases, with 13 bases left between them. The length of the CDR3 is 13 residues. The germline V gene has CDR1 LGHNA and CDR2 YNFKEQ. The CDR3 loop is CASSPEEGGEAFF. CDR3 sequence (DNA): TGTGCCAGCAGCCCCGAAGAGGGCGGTGAAGCTTTCTTT.

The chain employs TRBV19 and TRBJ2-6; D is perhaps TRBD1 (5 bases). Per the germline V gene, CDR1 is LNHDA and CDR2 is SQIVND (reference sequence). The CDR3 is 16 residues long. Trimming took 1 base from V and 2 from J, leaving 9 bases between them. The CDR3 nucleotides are TGTGCCAGTAGTATAGTCCAGGGTGCTGGGGCCAACGTCCTGACTTTC. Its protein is CASSIVQGAGANVLTF.

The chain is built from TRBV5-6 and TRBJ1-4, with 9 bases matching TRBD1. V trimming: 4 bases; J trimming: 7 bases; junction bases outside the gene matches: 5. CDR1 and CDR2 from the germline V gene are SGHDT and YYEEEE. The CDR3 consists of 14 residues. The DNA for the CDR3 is TGTGCCAGCAGCGCTGGGACAGGGATTGAAAAACTGTTTTTT. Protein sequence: CASSAGTGIEKLFF.

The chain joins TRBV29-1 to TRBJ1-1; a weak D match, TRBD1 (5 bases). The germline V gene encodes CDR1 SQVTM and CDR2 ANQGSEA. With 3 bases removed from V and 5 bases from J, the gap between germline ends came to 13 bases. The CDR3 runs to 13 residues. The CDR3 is CSVEGRGGTEAFF. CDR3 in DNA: TGCAGCGTTGAGGGGCGGGGAGGAACTGAAGCTTTCTTT.